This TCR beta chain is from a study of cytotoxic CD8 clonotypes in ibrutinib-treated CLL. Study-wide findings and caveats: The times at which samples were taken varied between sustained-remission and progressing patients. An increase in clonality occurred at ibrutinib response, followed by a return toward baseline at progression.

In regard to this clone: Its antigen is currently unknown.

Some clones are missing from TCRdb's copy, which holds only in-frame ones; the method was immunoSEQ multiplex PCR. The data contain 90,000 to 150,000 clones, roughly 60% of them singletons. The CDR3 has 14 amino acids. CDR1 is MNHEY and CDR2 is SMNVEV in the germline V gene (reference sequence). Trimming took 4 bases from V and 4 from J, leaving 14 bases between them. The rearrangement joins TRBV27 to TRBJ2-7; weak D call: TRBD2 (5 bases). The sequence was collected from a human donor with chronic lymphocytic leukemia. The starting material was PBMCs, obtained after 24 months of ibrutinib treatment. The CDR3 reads CASSSREFPYEQYF. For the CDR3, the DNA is TGTGCCAGCAGTTCTCGGGAATTCCCTTACGAGCAGTACTTC.